Sequencing of this T cell receptor beta chain was carried out in a study of cytomegalovirus exposure and HLA in healthy donors. Study-level results: The study flagged approximately 180 TCR beta chains as cytomegalovirus-associated. For most subjects, TCR beta sequences were reported to predict HLA-A and HLA-B alleles with accuracy.

The PCR used 60 Vbeta and 13 Jbeta primers. Produced via immunoSEQ multiplex PCR; TCRdb's table is partial and in-frame only. Here the sample spans 90,000 to 150,000 clones, 60% to 85% being singletons. The CDR3 sequence is 15 residues long. Per germline, CDR1 MNHEY and CDR2 SVGAGI. V trimming: 7 bases; J trimming: 0 bases; junction bases outside the gene matches: 4. Remarks on this clone: Its antigen is currently unknown.

This TCR was recovered from a woman in her twenties or thirties in good health and CMV-seropositive. The rearrangement uses TRBV6-5 and TRBJ2-2; the match to TRBD1 covers 8 bases. The sample comprised PBMCs. The CDR3 DNA reads as TGTGCCAGCACCAGGGACAGGCCGAACACCGGGGAGCTGTTTTTT. Encoded protein: CASTRDRPNTGELFF.